Presented here are 3 T cell receptor beta chains from one specimen sequenced in a study of blood T cell repertoires in COVID-19. TCRdb keeps only in-frame clones here, not all; method: immunoSEQ multiplex PCR. The sample has some 310,000 clones, roughly 89% seen once. Sequenced input: peripheral blood. These receptors were collected from a woman aged 40 to 49 with COVID-19, enrolled during active disease.

This clone was found once. This chain joins TRBV20-1 and TRBJ1-1, with D possibly TRBD1 on 6 matching bases. Germline V CDR1 and CDR2: DFQATT, SNEGSKA (reference sequence). The length of the CDR3 is 14 residues. V was trimmed by 3 bases and J by 3 bases, leaving 14 bases between them. The CDR3 DNA sequence: TGCAGTGCTAGTGGGGGGGGGCCATACACTGAAGCTTTCTTT. Protein product: CSASGGGPYTEAFF.

The chain recombines TRBV5-6 with TRBJ1-5; 8 bases fit TRBD1. The J segment lost 0 bases and the V segment lost 4 bases, leaving 9 bases of the junction unmatched. The germline V gene has CDR1 SGHDT and CDR2 YYEEEE. The CDR3 has 17 residues. CDR3 nucleotides: TGTGCCAGCAGCCGACTGGACAGGGCATATAGCAATCAGCCCCAGCATTTT. Encoded protein: CASSRLDRAYSNQPQHF.

This clone has just a few counts. In DNA form, the CDR3 reads TGTGCCAGCAGCCCCAGTTTCAGGGGTTACACTGAAGCTTTCTTT. As protein: CASSPSFRGYTEAFF. The chain combines TRBV11-2 with TRBJ1-1, with D possibly being TRBD1 (6 bases). Germline loops: CDR1 SGHAT, CDR2 FQNNGV. V lost 5 bases and J 3 bases, leaving 16 bases between the germline ends. The CDR3 is 15 amino acids.